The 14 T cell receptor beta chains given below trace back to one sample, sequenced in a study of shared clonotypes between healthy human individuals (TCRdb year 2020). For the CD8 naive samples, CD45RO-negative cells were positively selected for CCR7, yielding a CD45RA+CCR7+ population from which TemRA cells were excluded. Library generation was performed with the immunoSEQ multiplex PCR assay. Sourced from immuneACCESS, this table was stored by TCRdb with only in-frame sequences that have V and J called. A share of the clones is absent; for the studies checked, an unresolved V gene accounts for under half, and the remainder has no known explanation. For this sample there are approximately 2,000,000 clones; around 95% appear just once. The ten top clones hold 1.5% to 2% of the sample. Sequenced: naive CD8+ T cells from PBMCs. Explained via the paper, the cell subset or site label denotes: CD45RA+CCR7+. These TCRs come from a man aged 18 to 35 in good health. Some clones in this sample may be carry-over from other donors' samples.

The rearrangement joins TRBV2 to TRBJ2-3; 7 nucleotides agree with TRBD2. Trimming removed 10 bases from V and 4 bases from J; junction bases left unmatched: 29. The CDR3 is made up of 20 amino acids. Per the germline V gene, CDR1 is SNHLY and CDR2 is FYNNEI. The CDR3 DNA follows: TGTGCCATCTTTGCCGGGACCATCCCGACCAGCGGGAAAAATTCAGATACGCAGTATTTT. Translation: CAIFAGTIPTSGKNSDTQYF.

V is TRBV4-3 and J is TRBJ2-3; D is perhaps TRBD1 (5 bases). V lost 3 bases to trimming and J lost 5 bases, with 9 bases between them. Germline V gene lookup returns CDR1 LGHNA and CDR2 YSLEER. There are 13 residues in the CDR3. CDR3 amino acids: CASSHRVGDTQYF. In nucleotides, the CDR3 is TGCGCCAGCAGCCACAGGGTCGGAGATACGCAGTATTTT.

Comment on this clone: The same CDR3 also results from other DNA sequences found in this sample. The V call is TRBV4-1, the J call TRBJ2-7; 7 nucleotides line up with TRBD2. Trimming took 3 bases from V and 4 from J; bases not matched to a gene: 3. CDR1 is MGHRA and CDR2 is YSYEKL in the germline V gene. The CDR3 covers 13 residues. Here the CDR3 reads CASSQAGVYEQYF. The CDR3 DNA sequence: TGCGCCAGCAGCCAGGCGGGAGTTTACGAGCAGTACTTC.

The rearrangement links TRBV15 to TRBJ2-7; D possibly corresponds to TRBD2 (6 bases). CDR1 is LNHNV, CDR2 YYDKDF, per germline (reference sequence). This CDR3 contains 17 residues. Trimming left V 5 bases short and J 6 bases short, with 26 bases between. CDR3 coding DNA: TGTGCCACCAGCGATGGGTTTGAGGGCCTTCGGGAGAGCGAGCAGTACTTC. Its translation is CATSDGFEGLRESEQYF. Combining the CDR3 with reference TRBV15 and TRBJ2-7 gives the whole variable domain DAMVIQNPRYQVTQFGKPVTLSCSQTLNHNVMYWYQQKSSQAPKLLFHYYDKDFNNEADTPDNFQSRRPNTSFCFLDIRSPGLGDTAMYLCATSDGFEGLRESEQYFGPGTRLTVT.

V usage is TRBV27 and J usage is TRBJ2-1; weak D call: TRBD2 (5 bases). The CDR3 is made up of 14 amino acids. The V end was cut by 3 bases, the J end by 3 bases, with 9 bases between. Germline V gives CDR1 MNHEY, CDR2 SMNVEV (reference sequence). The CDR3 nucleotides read TGTGCCAGCAGTTTTGAGGGAAACTACAATGAGCAGTTCTTC. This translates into CASSFEGNYNEQFF.

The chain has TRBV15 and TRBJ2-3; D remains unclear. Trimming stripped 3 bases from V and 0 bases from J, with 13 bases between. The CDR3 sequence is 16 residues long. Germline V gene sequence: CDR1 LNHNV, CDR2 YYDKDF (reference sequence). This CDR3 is CATSRSRAVSTDTQYF. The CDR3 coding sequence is TGTGCCACCAGCAGGTCCCGGGCGGTAAGCACAGATACGCAGTATTTT.

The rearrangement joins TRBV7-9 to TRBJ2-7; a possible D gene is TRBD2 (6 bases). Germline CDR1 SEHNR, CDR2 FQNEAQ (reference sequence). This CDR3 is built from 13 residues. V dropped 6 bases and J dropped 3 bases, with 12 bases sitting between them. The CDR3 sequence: CASSPSAYYEQYF. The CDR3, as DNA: TGTGCCAGCAGTCCTAGCGCCTACTACGAGCAGTACTTC.

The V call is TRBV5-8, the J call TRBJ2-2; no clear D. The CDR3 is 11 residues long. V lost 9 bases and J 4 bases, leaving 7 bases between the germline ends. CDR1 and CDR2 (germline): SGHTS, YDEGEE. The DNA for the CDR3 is TGTGCCACCCCGAGCACCGGGGAGCTGTTTTTT. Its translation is CATPSTGELFF.

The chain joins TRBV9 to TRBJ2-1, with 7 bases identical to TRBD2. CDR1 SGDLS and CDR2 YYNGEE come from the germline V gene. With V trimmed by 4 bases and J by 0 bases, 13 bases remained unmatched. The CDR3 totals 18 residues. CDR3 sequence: CASSNRLAEARSYNEQFF. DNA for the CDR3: TGTGCCAGCAGCAACCGACTAGCTGAAGCGCGCTCCTACAATGAGCAGTTCTTC. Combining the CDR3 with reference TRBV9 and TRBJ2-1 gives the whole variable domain DSGVTQTPKHLITATGQRVTLRCSPRSGDLSVYWYQQSLDQGLQFLIQYYNGEERAKGNILERFSAQQFPDLHSELNLSSLELGDSALYFCASSNRLAEARSYNEQFFGPGTRLTVL.

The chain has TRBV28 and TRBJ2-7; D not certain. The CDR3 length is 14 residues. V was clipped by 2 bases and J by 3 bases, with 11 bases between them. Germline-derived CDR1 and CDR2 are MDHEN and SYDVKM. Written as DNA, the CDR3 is TGTGCCAGCAGTTTAGGCCAGGCCTACTACGAGCAGTACTTC. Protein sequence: CASSLGQAYYEQYF.

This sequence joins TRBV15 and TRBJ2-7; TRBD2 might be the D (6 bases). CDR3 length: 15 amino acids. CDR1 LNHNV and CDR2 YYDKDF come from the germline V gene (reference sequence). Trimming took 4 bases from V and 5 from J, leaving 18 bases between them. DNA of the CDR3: TGTGCCACCAGCACAGGGCAGGGAAAGCGGGACGAGCAGTACTTC. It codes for CATSTGQGKRDEQYF.

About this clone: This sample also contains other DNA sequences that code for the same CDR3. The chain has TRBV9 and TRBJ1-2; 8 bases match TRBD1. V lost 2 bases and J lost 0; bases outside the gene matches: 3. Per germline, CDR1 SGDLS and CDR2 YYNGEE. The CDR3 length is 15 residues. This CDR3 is CASSVGQEPNYGYTF. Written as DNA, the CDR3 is TGTGCCAGCAGCGTGGGACAGGAGCCTAACTATGGCTACACCTTC.

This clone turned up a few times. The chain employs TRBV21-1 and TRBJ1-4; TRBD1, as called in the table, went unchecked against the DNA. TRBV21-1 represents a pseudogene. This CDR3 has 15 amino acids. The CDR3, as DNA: TGTGCCAGCAGCGGCCGGGACAGGGATAATGAAAAACTGTTTTTT. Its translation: CASSGRDRDNEKLFF.

The CDR3 bases are TGTGCCAGCACCCAGGGGGGCACGGGGGATACGCAGTATTTT. Amino acid sequence: CASTQGGTGDTQYF. This rearrangement joins TRBV11-2 to TRBJ2-3; D possibly corresponds to TRBD1 (7 bases). The V gene's germline CDR1 is SGHAT and CDR2 FQNNGV. The CDR3 length is 14 residues. Deletions cut 7 bases from V and 6 bases from J, with 17 bases between.